This TCR beta chain comes out of a study of cytomegalovirus exposure and HLA in healthy donors. With 60 Vbeta and 13 Jbeta primers, the PCR was carried out. Some clones are missing from TCRdb's copy, which holds only in-frame ones; the method was immunoSEQ multiplex PCR. Here the sample spans more than 75,000 clones, about four fifths being singletons. A remark on this clone: Its antigen is not identified.

V was pared by 4 bases and J by 6 bases, with 17 bases between. CDR3 length: 15 amino acids. Germline values: CDR1 SGHDT, CDR2 YYEEEE. Study-level points and caveats: Beyond CMV serostatus, there was no information to go on about immune exposure.

This TCR was sampled from a middle-aged woman in good health and CMV-seropositive. The chain uses TRBV5-6 and TRBJ1-5; D is unresolved. The sample taken for sequencing was PBMCs. The CDR3 region is CASSNLYGSGQPQHF. The CDR3, as DNA: TGTGCCAGCAGCAACCTGTACGGGTCGGGTCAGCCCCAGCATTTT. The full variable domain, its missing parts supplied by reference TRBV5-6 and TRBJ1-5, is DAGVTQSPTHLIKTRGQQVTLRCSPKSGHDTVSWYQQALGQGPQFIFQYYEEEERQRGNFPDRFSGHQFPNYSSELNVNALLLGDSALYLCASSNLYGSGQPQHFGDGTRLSIL.